This TCR beta chain was captured by sequencing in a study of blood T cell repertoires in COVID-19. Study-wide background: Sites across the United States, Italy and Spain contributed samples from acute and convalescent COVID-19. The analysed material was cDNA or gDNA that came from T cells, B-cell-depleted T cells, or PBMCs.

Losses at the gene ends were 2 bases for V and 5 bases for J; bases not matched to a gene: 4. The CDR3 runs 15 residues. CDR1 is MNHEY and CDR2 is SVGAGI in the germline V gene. Original handling: Amplifying reference gene primers gave estimates of nucleated cell counts. Clones were sequenced by immunoSEQ multiplex PCR, and TCRdb holds only the in-frame ones, with some missing. For V, J and clone size, that table is used; D and trimming come from the DNA. This sample has about 13,000 clones, with around four fifths found just once. This clone was seen more than once but under ten times. The origin of this receptor is a human donor in a cohort sampled during active COVID-19. The sequenced sample was peripheral blood. This sequence joins TRBV6-5 and TRBJ2-1; 9 bases fit TRBD1. The CDR3 coding sequence is TGTGCCAGCAGTTACGTGGGACAGGGTGACAATGAGCAGTTCTTC. It encodes CASSYVGQGDNEQFF.